Here is one T cell receptor beta chain with its context. The data stem from a study of blood T cell repertoires in COVID-19. In the original analysis: Scientists estimated how many nucleated cells there were by amplifying reference gene primers. The repertoire was sequenced with immunoSEQ multiplex PCR; TCRdb's copy has only in-frame clones and lacks some. That table furnishes V, J and clone size, whereas the DNA furnished D and trimming. The sample has 200,000 or so clones, around 90% seen once. V was pared by 0 bases and J by 5 bases, with 11 bases between. The CDR3 runs 15 residues. Germline lookup yields CDR1 MRHNA and CDR2 SNTAGT.

The TCR comes from a woman under 40 who had recovered from COVID-19. Sequencing was carried out using PBMCs or T cells enriched from blood (not recorded which). V is TRBV6-4 and J is TRBJ1-5, with D perhaps matching TRBD1 (5 bases). The CDR3 nucleotides are TGTGCCAGCAGTGACTCGGCAGCGGGGGATCAGCCCCAGCATTTT. The encoded protein is CASSDSAAGDQPQHF.